This T cell receptor (beta chain) was sequenced in a study of CD8+ T cells in alopecia areata (dated by TCRdb to 2016 to 2019). Turning to the overall study: The treated patients took part in an open-label pilot trial in which moderate-to-severe alopecia areata was treated with oral tofacitinib at 5 to 10 mg twice daily. Tofacitinib was administered for 6 to 18 months, and 6 months of follow-up off drug were then conducted to assess delayed response and recurrence. The SALT score, which quantifies the percentage of affected scalp surface area, was used to measure disease severity in treated patients. In both human patients and the C3H/HeJ mouse model, the study applied high-throughput TCRbeta sequencing to look at T cell clonal expansion in alopecia areata. Human TCRbeta sequencing covered scalp tissue and sorted CD4+ and CD8+ peripheral blood T cells from patchy and totalis/universalis alopecia areata patients and healthy controls. Biopsies were taken from tofacitinib-treated patients at baseline and again at 4 and 24 weeks into treatment, and several of those patients also had a later scalp biopsy. Scalp clonality was compared among normal scalp (n=4), patchy alopecia areata scalp (n=8), and alopecia totalis/universalis scalp (n=8). RNA was obtained with the PAXgene miRNA kit for fixed scalp, the miRNeasy kit for PBMCs, and the RNeasy kit for mouse skin. Amplification of TCRbeta CDR3 regions was done by immunoSEQ multiplex PCR using 35 Vbeta forward primers and 13 Jbeta reverse primers.

The trim is 3 bases for V and 2 bases for J, with a gap of 12 bases between the germline ends. CDR1 and CDR2 (SGHRS, YFSETQ) derive from the germline V gene. From the cysteine through the phenylalanine, the CDR3 covers 15 amino acids. The retained sequence is limited to the CDR3, 45 bases, with the frame set at the first base. Worth noting for this clone: Its antigen is not yet known. The sample holds no much larger clone one base away, and base qualities are not on file.

Study-wide findings and limitations: Many expanded lesional clones persisted in scalp and blood during tofacitinib treatment, which may partly explain relapse after stopping treatment. The treated cohort was small, with a single nonresponder, so links between baseline CD8+ expansion and response need larger studies. Unlike mouse skin, which is dominated by gammadelta T cells, normal human skin has resident alphabeta T cells that are also sequenced, and this complicates analysis of the scalp TCR repertoire. Compared with normal scalp, lesional scalp had higher clonality and more expanded CD8+ clones, particularly in alopecia totalis/universalis, a pattern that suggests antigenic drive. With tofacitinib, both scalp clonality and the number of expanded CD8+ clones among the top 100 scalp clones went down significantly. Compared with mice, TCR sequences shared between patients were less clear, possibly partly because of HLA diversity across the patient population.

According to the study, the label for this sample's treatment or condition signals: oral pan-JAK inhibitor, 5-10 mg twice daily. Lesional scalp punch biopsies and peripheral blood were obtained from alopecia areata patients. PBMCs were isolated by density centrifugation and stained for CD3, CD4 and CD8, and CD4+ and CD8+ T cells were sorted on a FACSAria. Libraries were made using the immunoSEQ multiplex PCR assay. To provide template for TCR sequencing, every sample had RNA extracted and reverse transcribed into cDNA. SuperScript III was used for first-strand cDNA synthesis, primed with a 2:1 mix of oligo-dT and random hexamers. A synthetic immune receptor repertoire was used to gauge amplification bias, and whatever bias remained was removed computationally. As for the original processing: Raw reads were preprocessed for error removal, and CDR3 was defined according to IMGT conventions as running from the conserved cysteine to phenylalanine. Clonality was computed as 1 minus the Shannon entropy, with the entropy normalized by log2 of the number of productive unique TCRs. Scalp TCRbeta sequences were cross-referenced with sorted blood CD4 and CD8 repertoires so that the CD4 or CD8 identity of scalp clones could be inferred. Held by TCRdb, this immuneACCESS table contains in-frame sequences only and omits some clones. Under half of the omission traces to an unresolved V gene where checked; the cause of the rest is unknown. D and trimming were read from the DNA, whereas the V and J calls and clone size are those reported in that table. The table for this sample lists about 250,000 clones; roughly 63% of them were counted only once. Around 0.92% of the sample belongs to the ten largest clones.

The sequence is built from TRBV5-1 and TRBJ2-1, with no confidently assigned D gene. This specimen was CD4+ T cells sorted from blood, taken at week 52, from a patient treated with tofacitinib. This sequence originates from a human donor with alopecia areata. The DNA sequence follows: TGCGCCAGCAGCTCCGCTAGTCCCACCTACAATGAGCAGTTCTTC. This yields the protein CASSSASPTYNEQFF.